These T cell receptor beta chains were read from a single sample in a study of monozygotic twins with inflammatory bowel disease. For each CDR3 protein, TCRdb gives one entry from its re-call of the 5' RACE reads, without DNA. This table holds approximately 340,000 distinct CDR3 sequences. The specimen sequenced was blood. The receptors were gathered from a human donor with ulcerative colitis or Crohn's disease, or a healthy co-twin of an affected twin (not recorded which). The CDR3 runs from the conserved cysteine through the conserved F or W.

CDR3,V,J
CASRGRGFSNTEAFF,TRBV2,TRBJ1-1
CASSEAGGSSNQPQHF,TRBV6-1,TRBJ1-5
CSASGGVNYGYTF,TRBV20-1,TRBJ1-2
CASSPMFSNQPQHF,TRBV6-1,TRBJ1-5
CAWSTSDTAIEQFF,TRBV30,TRBJ2-1
CASKPGFAYNEQFF,TRBV7-2,TRBJ2-1
CASSRFAGRGESTEAFF,TRBV4-1,TRBJ1-1
CASSLIGGDTDTQYF,TRBV5-4,TRBJ2-3
CASRNTGATEAFF,TRBV28,TRBJ1-1
CASSIQGAHPYEQYF,TRBV25-1,TRBJ2-7
CASSRGQGGNTGELFF,TRBV7-2,TRBJ2-2
CASSFWLVRYGYTF,TRBV5-6,TRBJ1-2
CSATRQGIQETQYF,TRBV20-1,TRBJ2-5
CASSLSDATGGPDTQYF,TRBV4-1,TRBJ2-3
CSVAEAVYEQYF,TRBV29-1,TRBJ2-7
CASSKTGGFNQPQHF,TRBV12-3/TRBV12-4,TRBJ1-5
CSAPSSGGLNEQFF,TRBV20-1,TRBJ2-1
CATSREDGEFTEAFF,TRBV15,TRBJ1-1
CASRAGQGNGYTF,TRBV12-3/TRBV12-4,TRBJ1-2
CAWSPITSNPFF,TRBV30,TRBJ2-1
CASSLGVGTFF,TRBV7-9,TRBJ1-1
CASSQIGDRGYEQYF,TRBV4-1,TRBJ2-7
CASSLAGLGREQFF,TRBV5-5,TRBJ2-1
CASSQGPVKTYEQYF,TRBV4-2,TRBJ2-7
CASSLEGPSNTEAFF,TRBV5-1,TRBJ1-1
CASSLETVSYNSPLHF,TRBV7-2,TRBJ1-6
CASSPRVTGSQETQYF,TRBV5-6,TRBJ2-5
CASSLRREETQYF,TRBV7-3,TRBJ2-5
CASSFALTLNF,TRBV7-9,TRBJ2-7
CSARGTYEQYF,TRBV20-1,TRBJ2-7
CASSPSGRGTDTQYF,TRBV5-6,TRBJ2-3
CASSLVMLPQQFF,TRBV5-1,TRBJ2-1
CASSFLGLARETQYF,TRBV7-3,TRBJ2-5
CASSVVTPGETGELFF,TRBV9,TRBJ2-2
CAISERIAGEPTYEQYF,TRBV10-3,TRBJ2-7
CASSPVTSSGGAPFF,TRBV5-1,TRBJ2-1
CSVMRQGSNTGELFF,TRBV29-1,TRBJ2-2
CATRQGGNYEQYF,TRBV15,TRBJ2-7
CASNNGSYEQYF,TRBV12-3/TRBV12-4,TRBJ2-7
CASSLVVATPRGGELFF,TRBV7-2,TRBJ2-2
CASSPGEDYGYTF,TRBV18,TRBJ1-2
CASSTYYRAHTIYF,TRBV6-1,TRBJ1-3
CASFSLSGANVLTF,TRBV12-3/TRBV12-4,TRBJ2-6
CAGRADGYSYEQYF,TRBV2,TRBJ2-7
CASSPLAEAYYEQYF,TRBV6-1,TRBJ2-7
CASRGMGSYNEQFF,TRBV27,TRBJ2-1
CATPGTPNTEAFF,TRBV24-1,TRBJ1-1
CASRDLQGRGEKLFF,TRBV6-1,TRBJ1-4
CASSSGTSQETQYF,TRBV5-1,TRBJ2-5
CASSSGGSTGRGQPQHF,TRBV12-3/TRBV12-4,TRBJ1-5
CASSLMDRTDTQYF,TRBV7-3,TRBJ2-3
CSAAPGGKETQYF,TRBV20-1,TRBJ2-5
CATQARGYTGELFF,TRBV19,TRBJ2-2
CSVADRGPYGYTF,TRBV29-1,TRBJ1-2
CASSKQGAVSYEQYF,TRBV6-1,TRBJ2-7
CSASVPDRYWGYTF,TRBV20-1,TRBJ1-2
CASSLAGQSLMNTEAFF,TRBV12-3/TRBV12-4,TRBJ1-1
CASRPGTSGGNNEQFF,TRBV9,TRBJ2-1
CARVRRENTEAFF,TRBV19,TRBJ1-1
CASSQVVKDQRETQYF,TRBV14,TRBJ2-5